A single sample gave rise to the 31 T cell receptor beta chains below, sequenced in a study of cytotoxic CD8 clonotypes in ibrutinib-treated CLL. The repertoire was sequenced with immunoSEQ multiplex PCR; TCRdb's copy has only in-frame clones and lacks some. This table has 150,000 or so clones, around 84% appearing once. The sample consisted of PBMCs, taken after 36 months of ibrutinib treatment. The receptors come from a human donor with chronic lymphocytic leukemia.

The V gene is TRBV7-6, the J gene TRBJ1-5, with no clear D. CDR3 length equals 16 residues. Germline CDR1 and CDR2: SGHVS and FNYEAQ. Between the trimmed V and J ends, which lost 5 bases and 2 bases, there was a span of 16 bases. The CDR3 sequence is CASSPRGLMGNQPQHF. The CDR3 region has the DNA TGTGCCAGCAGCCCACGAGGGTTAATGGGCAATCAGCCCCAGCATTTT. Full variable domain (missing parts from reference TRBV7-6 and TRBJ1-5): GAGVSQSPRYKVTKRGQDVALRCDPISGHVSLYWYRQALGQGPEFLTYFNYEAQQDKSGLPNDRFSAERPEGSISTLTIQRTEQRDSAMYRCASSPRGLMGNQPQHFGDGTRLSIL.

The chain has TRBV7-9 and TRBJ1-1; 7 positions match TRBD1. The CDR3 has 13 amino acids. Germline CDR1 reads SEHNR; CDR2 reads FQNEAQ (reference sequence). With V trimmed by 3 bases and J by 7 bases, 5 bases remained unmatched. This CDR3 reads CASSLVDRDEAFF. CDR3 coding DNA: TGTGCCAGCAGCTTGGTTGACAGGGATGAAGCTTTCTTT.

The chain uses TRBV14 and TRBJ2-1, with D unclear. V was clipped by 3 bases and J by 3 bases, with 18 bases between them. This CDR3 has 17 residues. CDR1 is SGHDN and CDR2 is FVKESK in the germline V gene. For the CDR3, the DNA is TGTGCCAGCAGCCAGAGCCTGTTCCCCGTCCTCTACAATGAGCAGTTCTTC. It translates to CASSQSLFPVLYNEQFF.

This chain links TRBV5-1 with TRBJ2-1; 11 nucleotides match TRBD2. Germline lookup yields CDR1 SGHRS and CDR2 YFSETQ. The CDR3 is 15 amino acids. V lost 4 bases, J lost 4 bases, and 4 bases stayed unmatched. The CDR3: CASSDLAGGYNEQFF. The CDR3 region has the DNA TGCGCCAGCAGCGATCTAGCGGGGGGTTACAATGAGCAGTTCTTC. Supplemented by reference TRBV5-1 and TRBJ2-1, the full variable domain reads KAGVTQTPRYLIKTRGQQVTLSCSPISGHRSVSWYQQTPGQGLQFLFEYFSETQRNKGNFPGRFSGRQFSNSRSEMNVSTLELGDSALYLCASSDLAGGYNEQFFGPGTRLTVL.

The rearrangement uses TRBV18 and TRBJ1-2, with D hard to call. Looked up from germline, CDR1 is KGHSH and CDR2 is LQKENI. V lost 1 base and J lost 0, with 15 bases in between. The length of the CDR3 is 17 residues. This chain's CDR3 is CASSPLAVRSPNYGYTF. The CDR3, as DNA: TGTGCCAGCTCACCACTGGCAGTACGATCCCCTAACTATGGCTACACCTTC.

V is TRBV4-2 and J is TRBJ1-1; the D is unclear. The length of the CDR3 is 15 residues. Looked up from germline, CDR1 is LGHNA and CDR2 is YNFKEQ. V shed 0 bases and J shed 0 bases, with 8 bases lying between them. DNA for the CDR3: TGTGCCAGCAGCCAAGAATATCAGATGAACACTGAAGCTTTCTTT. Protein: CASSQEYQMNTEAFF.

The genes are TRBV19 and TRBJ2-1; TRBD2 aligns across 8 bases. This CDR3 has 15 amino acids. With V trimmed by 3 bases and J by 4 bases, 5 bases remained unmatched. Germline-derived CDR1 and CDR2 are LNHDA and SQIVND (reference sequence). CDR3: CASSMLGLGYNEQFF. In nucleotides, the CDR3 is TGTGCCAGTAGTATGTTGGGACTAGGATACAATGAGCAGTTCTTC.

The V gene is TRBV19, the J gene TRBJ2-6; D gene ambiguous. V lost 3 bases and J lost 2, with 5 bases in between. The CDR3 covers 14 residues. CDR1 is LNHDA, CDR2 SQIVND, per germline (reference sequence). The CDR3 region is CASSIRAGANVLTF. Here the CDR3 DNA reads TGTGCCAGTAGTATCCGGGCTGGGGCCAACGTCCTGACTTTC.

The rearrangement links TRBV30 to TRBJ2-5; D is ambiguous. The length of the CDR3 is 15 residues. Trimming removed 0 bases at V and 4 bases at J, with 15 bases between. Per the germline V gene, CDR1 is GTSNPN and CDR2 is SVGIG (reference sequence). CDR3 DNA: TGTGCCTGGAGTGTGAACCCCGGCTGGGGAGAGACCCAGTACTTC. Encoded protein: CAWSVNPGWGETQYF.

With respect to this clone: At the DNA level, this CDR3 is encoded by other sequences in the same sample as well. The chain joins TRBV30 to TRBJ2-3, with no clear D. The CDR3 is made up of 13 amino acids. In germline, CDR1 is GTSNPN, CDR2 SVGIG (reference sequence). The V end lost 0 bases, the J end lost 0 bases, and 4 bases lay between the germline ends. In DNA, the CDR3 is TGTGCCTGGAGTGTGGGAAGCACAGATACGCAGTATTTT. This gives the protein CAWSVGSTDTQYF.

In this sample, this clone is medium-sized. The CDR3 reads CASSPDRGSYNEQFF. For the CDR3, the DNA is TGCGCCAGCAGCCCTGACAGGGGCTCCTACAATGAGCAGTTCTTC. The V gene is TRBV4-1, the J gene TRBJ2-1, with TRBD1 matching over 8 bases. V dropped 4 bases and J dropped 0; count of bases not matched to a gene: 2. The CDR3 runs to 15 residues. Looked up from germline, CDR1 is MGHRA and CDR2 is YSYEKL.

The chain uses TRBV5-8 and TRBJ2-1, with 7 bases fitting TRBD1. The CDR3 spans 14 residues. Germline CDR1 reads SGHTS; CDR2 reads YDEGEE. V trimming: 7 bases; J trimming: 6 bases; junction bases outside the gene matches: 10. The CDR3 is CASPGQTKVNEQFF. CDR3 in DNA: TGTGCCAGCCCGGGACAGACAAAAGTCAATGAGCAGTTCTTC.

The V and J genes are TRBV11-2 and TRBJ2-7, with TRBD2 as a possible D gene (6 bases). The V end was cut by 2 bases, the J end by 1 base, with 18 bases between. The CDR3 is 17 amino acids. Looked up from germline, CDR1 is SGHAT and CDR2 is FQNNGV. Written as DNA, the CDR3 is TGTGCCAGCAGCTTAAGACGATGGGGGGATAGATCCTACGAGCAGTACTTC. Amino acid sequence: CASSLRRWGDRSYEQYF.

The chain carries TRBV15 and TRBJ2-5; D possibly corresponds to TRBD2 (6 bases). Looked up from germline, CDR1 is LNHNV and CDR2 is YYDKDF (reference sequence). The CDR3 covers 16 residues. V lost 3 bases to trimming and J lost 9 bases, with 23 bases between them. The CDR3 is CATSSDSSSGGEAQYF. CDR3 coding DNA: TGTGCCACCAGCAGTGATAGCTCATCAGGAGGGGAGGCCCAGTACTTC.

The V and J genes are TRBV12-2 and TRBJ1-1; the table's D call of TRBD1 was not tested on the DNA. TRBV12-2 is noted as a pseudogene. CDR3 length equals 19 residues. The CDR3 DNA follows: TGTGCAAGTCGCTTATGGCCGGGACAGGGGGCACAGACCGACACTGAAGCTTTCTTT. Protein product: CASRLWPGQGAQTDTEAFF.

The gene calls are TRBV14 and TRBJ2-5; a possible D gene is TRBD2 (6 bases). The CDR3 runs to 16 residues. Looked up from germline, CDR1 is SGHDN and CDR2 is FVKESK. V dropped 1 base and J dropped 0 bases, with 12 bases sitting between them. Written as DNA, the CDR3 is TGTGCCAGCAGCCAAGTAGGGCGGGGCGACCAAGAGACCCAGTACTTC. It translates to CASSQVGRGDQETQYF.

The CDR3 region is CASSPGTVEAFF. The CDR3 nucleotides read TGCGCCAGCAGCCCCGGGACAGTTGAAGCTTTCTTT. This chain joins TRBV5-1 and TRBJ1-1; TRBD1 matches at 7 bases. Per the germline V gene, CDR1 is SGHRS and CDR2 is YFSETQ. V was clipped by 4 bases and J by 7 bases; unmatched bases: 4. The CDR3 has 12 amino acids. The full variable domain, completed using reference TRBV5-1 and TRBJ1-1, is KAGVTQTPRYLIKTRGQQVTLSCSPISGHRSVSWYQQTPGQGLQFLFEYFSETQRNKGNFPGRFSGRQFSNSRSEMNVSTLELGDSALYLCASSPGTVEAFFGQGTRLTVV.

This chain's CDR3 is CASSVQGTGGETQYF. For the CDR3, the DNA is TGTGCCAGTAGTGTACAAGGGACAGGGGGGGAGACCCAGTACTTC. J is TRBJ2-5 and V is TRBV19; 11 nucleotides line up with TRBD1. J lost 5 bases, V lost 5 bases, and 7 bases had no gene match. The CDR3 is 15 amino acids. Germline V gives CDR1 LNHDA, CDR2 SQIVND (reference sequence).

The chain uses TRBV18 and TRBJ1-1; 7 bases align to TRBD1. The CDR3 totals 15 residues. V shed 4 bases, J shed 3 bases, and the junction held 8 bases outside the gene matches. CDR1 is KGHSH, CDR2 LQKENI, per germline. The CDR3 DNA is TGTGCCAGCTCACGACCGACAGGGAGGGACACTGAAGCTTTCTTT. Protein product: CASSRPTGRDTEAFF.

The CDR3 region is CASGFRDREGTQYF. The CDR3, as DNA: TGTGCTAGTGGTTTTAGGGACAGGGAGGGGACCCAGTACTTC. The chain combines TRBV12-5 with TRBJ2-5, with TRBD1 matching 9 bases. Unmatched junction bases numbered 6, after V lost 3 bases and J lost 7 bases. CDR3 length equals 14 residues. CDR1 and CDR2 (germline): LGHNT, FRNRAP.

This clone was seen a single time. The rearrangement joins TRBV5-1 to TRBJ2-1, with 7 bases lining up with TRBD1. J gave up 2 bases and V 4 bases, and 6 bases lay outside the gene matches. Germline V gene data show CDR1 as SGHRS and CDR2 as YFSETQ. The CDR3 consists of 15 residues. CDR3 in amino acids: CASSQDREPYNEQFF. The CDR3 nucleotides read TGCGCCAGCAGCCAAGACAGGGAACCCTACAATGAGCAGTTCTTC.

The sample holds one count of this clone. This chain connects TRBV6-5 to TRBJ1-4, with D uncertain. Germline assignment: CDR1 MNHEY and CDR2 SVGAGI. V was trimmed by 5 bases and J by 8 bases, leaving 12 bases between them. The CDR3 totals 13 residues. CDR3 in amino acids: CASSPIKGEKLFF. The CDR3 nucleotides are TGTGCCAGCAGTCCCATCAAGGGCGAAAAACTGTTTTTT.

The chain carries TRBV29-1 and TRBJ2-5, with TRBD2 identical over 8 bases. The CDR3 contains 14 residues. Germline assignment: CDR1 SQVTM and CDR2 ANQGSEA. The V gene end was trimmed by 7 bases and the J gene end by 5 bases; junction bases not matched to a gene: 12. CDR3: CSAAAGVLTETQYF. In DNA, the CDR3 is TGCAGCGCCGCAGCGGGAGTTTTAACGGAGACCCAGTACTTC.

This chain links TRBV30 with TRBJ2-5; TRBD1 is a possible D gene (6 bases). CDR3 length: 12 residues. Trimming cost V 8 bases and J 0 bases, with 10 bases left between them. Germline CDR1 GTSNPN, CDR2 SVGIG (reference sequence). The chain's CDR3 is CARKGDQETQYF. Written as DNA, the CDR3 is TGTGCCCGGAAGGGGGACCAAGAGACCCAGTACTTC. The variable domain in full, completed from reference TRBV30 and TRBJ2-5, reads SQTIHQWPATLVQPVGSPLSLECTVEGTSNPNLYWYRQAAGRGLQLLFYSVGIGQISSEVPQNLSASRPQDRQFILSSKKLLLSDSGFYLCARKGDQETQYFGPGTRLLVL.

The chain links TRBV11-2 to TRBJ2-7, with 7 bases that match TRBD2. V lost 4 bases to trimming and J lost 7 bases; unmatched junction nucleotides: 7. CDR1 and CDR2 from the germline V gene are SGHAT and FQNNGV. The CDR3 covers 13 residues. The CDR3, as DNA: TGTGCCAGCAGCTCCTCTTGGGGGGGGGAGCAGTACTTC. Its protein product is CASSSSWGGEQYF.

This clone was recorded a few times. The V and J genes are TRBV2 and TRBJ2-2, with 8 nucleotides matching TRBD1. V lost 5 bases to trimming and J lost 9 bases; unmatched junction nucleotides: 5. Per the germline V gene, CDR1 is SNHLY and CDR2 is FYNNEI. The CDR3 totals 13 residues. The CDR3 spells CASSPDRGRELFF. The CDR3 DNA reads TGTGCCAGCAGTCCCGACAGGGGCAGGGAGCTGTTTTTT.

The table lists this clone with a few counts. The chain links TRBV28 to TRBJ2-2; the match to TRBD1 covers 8 bases. This CDR3 is 15 amino acids long. J lost 3 bases, V lost 3 bases, and 3 bases had no gene match. Per germline, CDR1 MDHEN and CDR2 SYDVKM. The CDR3 nucleotides are TGTGCCAGCAGTTTTTTGGACAGGGACACCGGGGAGCTGTTTTTT. Translation gives CASSFLDRDTGELFF.

V gene TRBV30 combines with J gene TRBJ1-2; no clear D. CDR1 GTSNPN and CDR2 SVGIG come from the germline V gene (reference sequence). This CDR3 has 16 residues. The germline V and J ends were trimmed by 8 bases and 3 bases, with 25 bases remaining between them. The CDR3 coding sequence is TGTGCCGGTTCCGAAGGCCCCGGGGAGGGCCACTATGGCTACACCTTC. Translated: CAGSEGPGEGHYGYTF.

The V and J genes are TRBV10-3 and TRBJ1-3; D remains unclear. Trimming shortened V by 5 bases and J by 3 bases, and 2 bases separated the two germline ends. The germline gives CDR1 ENHRY, CDR2 SYGVKD. The length of the CDR3 is 11 residues. CDR3 nucleotides: TGTGCCATCAGTTTTGGAAACACCATATATTTT. Translating it yields CAISFGNTIYF.

This clone was counted once. The gene calls are TRBV29-1 and TRBJ1-1, with no clear D. CDR1 SQVTM and CDR2 ANQGSEA come from the germline V gene. Trimming cost V 4 bases and J 0 bases, with 6 bases left between them. CDR3 size: 12 residues. Here the CDR3 DNA reads TGCAGCGTTGTCCCAATGAACACTGAAGCTTTCTTT. This translates into CSVVPMNTEAFF.

The V call is TRBV1, the J call TRBJ2-2; the table's D call TRBD2 went unverified against the DNA. TRBV1 is an annotated pseudogene. The CDR3 has 16 amino acids. Written as DNA, the CDR3 is TGCACCAGCAGCCAAGAAAGCGGGAGAGGGGCCGGGGAGCTGTTTTTT. As protein: CTSSQESGRGAGELFF.